The 14 T cell receptor beta chains given below trace back to one sample, sequenced in a study of blood T cells in healthy people across ages. A second PCR of roughly 7 to 11 cycles used a sample-barcoded 5' primer and a J-beta primer mix. TCRdb ran MiXCR on the 5' RACE reads and lists one entry per CDR3 protein. This sample has 1.5 million to 2 million distinct CDR3 sequences, with roughly 28% found just once. Sample: blood. These receptors came from a woman in her 30s in good health.

This chain joins TRBV20-1 and TRBJ2-1; 7 nucleotides match TRBD2. Germline V lookup: CDR1 DFQATT, CDR2 SNEGSKA (reference sequence). V shed 0 bases, J shed 8 bases, and the junction held 7 bases outside the gene matches. The CDR3 consists of 14 residues. The CDR3 is CSARDPSGTDEQFF. The DNA of the CDR3 is TGCAGTGCTAGAGATCCCAGCGGGACGGATGAGCAGTTCTTC.

This clonotype was counted between two and nine times. The chain couples TRBV6-5 to TRBJ2-2, with no clear D. This CDR3 spans 14 amino acids. Trimming removed 7 bases at V and 6 bases at J, with 15 bases between. The V gene's germline CDR1 is MNHEY and CDR2 SVGAGI. CDR3 DNA sequence: TGTGCCAGCAAATGGACCCGAGGCGCCGGGGAGCTGTTTTTT. This codes for CASKWTRGAGELFF.

The chain recombines TRBV20-1 with TRBJ1-6; TRBD1 matches at 9 bases. CDR3 length equals 16 residues. The V gene's germline CDR1 is DFQATT and CDR2 SNEGSKA (reference sequence). Germline trimming cut 0 bases from V and 5 bases from J; bases unmatched to any gene: 5. CDR3 DNA: TGCAGTGCTAGAGATCCGGGACAGGGAGATAATTCACCCCTCCACTTT. Encoded protein: CSARDPGQGDNSPLHF.

The chain links TRBV20-1 to TRBJ2-5; D unresolved. The CDR3 runs to 15 residues. The V gene lost 0 bases and the J gene lost 2 bases, with 13 bases spanning the gap. CDR1 and CDR2 (germline): DFQATT, SNEGSKA (reference sequence). The CDR3 DNA is TGCAGTGCTAGAGACAACCTATCGGTACAAGAGACCCAGTACTTC. Protein product: CSARDNLSVQETQYF.

The chain uses TRBV29-1 and TRBJ1-2; TRBD1 might be the D (6 bases). This CDR3 region has 15 residues. Germline V gene lookup returns CDR1 SQVTM and CDR2 ANQGSEA. The V end was cut by 3 bases, the J end by 3 bases, with 17 bases between. CDR3 loop: CSVDSGRGIYYGYTF. The DNA for the CDR3 is TGCAGCGTTGACTCTGGCAGGGGTATTTACTATGGCTACACCTTC.

The chain couples TRBV5-1 to TRBJ2-7; D gene unclear. V was shortened by 4 bases and J by 9 bases, with 20 bases between the two germline ends. From germline, CDR1 is SGHRS and CDR2 YFSETQ. The CDR3 consists of 14 residues. In nucleotides, the CDR3 is TGCGCCAGCAGCCCAAAAGGGTCGTCGGGTGTGCAGTACTTC. Residues: CASSPKGSSGVQYF. The full variable domain, rest sourced from reference TRBV5-1 and TRBJ2-7, is KAGVTQTPRYLIKTRGQQVTLSCSPISGHRSVSWYQQTPGQGLQFLFEYFSETQRNKGNFPGRFSGRQFSNSRSEMNVSTLELGDSALYLCASSPKGSSGVQYFGPGTRLTVT.

At least ten counts were recorded for this clonotype. This chain uses TRBV20-1 with TRBJ2-1; D may be TRBD2 (5 bases). The germline V and J ends were trimmed by 0 bases and 3 bases, with 12 bases remaining between them. The germline V gene has CDR1 DFQATT and CDR2 SNEGSKA (reference sequence). This CDR3 spans 15 amino acids. CDR3: CSAREGSGYYNEQFF. CDR3 sequence (DNA): TGCAGTGCTAGAGAAGGAAGCGGCTACTACAATGAGCAGTTCTTC.

The genes are TRBV6-5 and TRBJ1-5; D remains unclear. V lost 6 bases and J 1 base, leaving 10 bases between the germline ends. CDR3 length equals 14 residues. CDR1 MNHEY and CDR2 SVGAGI come from the germline V gene. In nucleotides, the CDR3 is TGTGCCAGCAGGAGAGCTGCCAGCAATCAGCCCCAGCATTTT. Amino acid sequence: CASRRAASNQPQHF.

This clonotype has at least ten counts. The rearrangement joins TRBV6-5 to TRBJ2-7, with D perhaps matching TRBD1 (5 bases). This CDR3 has 18 amino acids. With 0 bases removed from V and 3 bases from J, the gap between germline ends came to 21 bases. From germline, CDR1 is MNHEY and CDR2 SVGAGI. The CDR3 nucleotides are TGTGCCAGCAGTTACTCGACCCCTGGAGCAGGTAGGGGCTACGAGCAGTACTTC. It yields the protein CASSYSTPGAGRGYEQYF.

V is TRBV28 and J is TRBJ1-4, with TRBD1 as a possible D gene (6 bases). The germline V gene encodes CDR1 MDHEN and CDR2 SYDVKM. The length of the CDR3 is 15 residues. Trimming cost V 5 bases and J 6 bases, with 16 bases left between them. This chain's CDR3 is CASSPTGQVDEKLFF. The CDR3 nucleotides read TGTGCCAGCAGTCCCACAGGGCAGGTTGATGAAAAACTGTTTTTT.

This clonotype turned up a few times. The V call is TRBV5-1, the J call TRBJ2-3; 9 bases are a match to TRBD2. This CDR3 is 16 amino acids long. CDR1 SGHRS and CDR2 YFSETQ come from the germline V gene. The junction had 9 bases not matched to a gene; V was cut back by 2 bases and J by 5 bases. The CDR3 DNA reads as TGCGCCAGCAGCTTAGGGGCGGGAGGGCCGGAAGATACGCAGTATTTT. Translated: CASSLGAGGPEDTQYF.

The genes are TRBV29-1 and TRBJ1-2; tentative D call: TRBD1 (5 bases). This CDR3 comprises 12 residues. Trimming took 6 bases from V and 3 from J, leaving 11 bases between them. CDR1 is SQVTM and CDR2 is ANQGSEA in the germline V gene. CDR3 loop: CSVAGPDYGYTF. The CDR3 DNA is TGCAGCGTAGCAGGGCCGGACTATGGCTACACCTTC.

This clonotype occurred a few times. The chain recombines TRBV9 with TRBJ2-4; 9 bases map to TRBD1. The J call is doubtful: the DNA matches TRBJ2-7 better. This CDR3 contains 15 residues. The germline V gene encodes CDR1 SGDLS and CDR2 YYNGEE. The CDR3 DNA sequence: TGTGCCAGCAGCTTCGCCGGGACAGGGAACTACGAGCAGTACTTC. This gives the protein CASSFAGTGNYEQYF.

This clonotype has ten or more counts. The chain has TRBV11-2 and TRBJ2-7; 8 bases are shared with TRBD2. The CDR3 is made up of 15 amino acids. Germline V gene data show CDR1 as SGHAT and CDR2 as FQNNGV. J lost 6 bases, V lost 5 bases, and 12 bases had no gene match. CDR3 residues: CASSTAGGSLGEQYF. In DNA, the CDR3 is TGTGCCAGCAGCACCGCGGGGGGCAGCCTAGGCGAGCAGTACTTC. The entire variable domain, with the rest obtained from reference TRBV11-2 and TRBJ2-7, is as follows: EAGVAQSPRYKIIEKRQSVAFWCNPISGHATLYWYQQILGQGPKLLIQFQNNGVVDDSQLPKDRFSAERLKGVDSTLKIQPAKLEDSAVYLCASSTAGGSLGEQYFGPGTRLTVT.